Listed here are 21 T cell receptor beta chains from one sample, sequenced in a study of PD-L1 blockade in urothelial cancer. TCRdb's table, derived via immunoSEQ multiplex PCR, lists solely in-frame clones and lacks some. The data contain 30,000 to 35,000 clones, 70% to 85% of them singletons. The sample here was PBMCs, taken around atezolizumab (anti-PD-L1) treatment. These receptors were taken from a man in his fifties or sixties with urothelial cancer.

For the CDR3, the DNA is TGTGCCAGCAGCGAAGGAGCCGACACCATATATTTT. It translates to CASSEGADTIYF. The chain combines TRBV5-4 with TRBJ1-3; D call uncertain. Germline V gives CDR1 SGHNT, CDR2 YYREEE (reference sequence). This CDR3 contains 12 residues. The ends were cut back, 4 bases at V and 8 bases at J, with 10 bases in the middle.

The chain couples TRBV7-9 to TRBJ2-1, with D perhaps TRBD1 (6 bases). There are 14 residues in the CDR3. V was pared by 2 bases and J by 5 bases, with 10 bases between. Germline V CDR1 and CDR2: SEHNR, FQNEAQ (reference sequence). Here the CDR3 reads CASSLYAGDNEQFF. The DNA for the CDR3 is TGTGCCAGCAGCTTATATGCAGGGGACAATGAGCAGTTCTTC. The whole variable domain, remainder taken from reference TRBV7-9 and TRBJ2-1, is DTGVSQNPRHKITKRGQNVTFRCDPISEHNRLYWYRQTLGQGPEFLTYFQNEAQLEKSRLLSDRFSAERPKGSFSTLEIQRTEQGDSAMYLCASSLYAGDNEQFFGPGTRLTVL.

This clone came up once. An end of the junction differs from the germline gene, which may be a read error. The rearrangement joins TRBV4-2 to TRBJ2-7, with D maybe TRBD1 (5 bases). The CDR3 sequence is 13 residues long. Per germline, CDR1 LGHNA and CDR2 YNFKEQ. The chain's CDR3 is CASSQDNSYAQYF. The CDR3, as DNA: TGTGCCAGCAGCCAGGACAATTCCTACGCGCAGTACTTC.

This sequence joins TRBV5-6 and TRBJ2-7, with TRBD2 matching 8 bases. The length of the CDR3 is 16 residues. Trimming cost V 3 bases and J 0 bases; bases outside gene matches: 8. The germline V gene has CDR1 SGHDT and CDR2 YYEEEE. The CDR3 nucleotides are TGTGCCAGCAGCTCGGGGGGGTTTGCCCCCTCCTACGAGCAGTACTTC. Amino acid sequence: CASSSGGFAPSYEQYF.

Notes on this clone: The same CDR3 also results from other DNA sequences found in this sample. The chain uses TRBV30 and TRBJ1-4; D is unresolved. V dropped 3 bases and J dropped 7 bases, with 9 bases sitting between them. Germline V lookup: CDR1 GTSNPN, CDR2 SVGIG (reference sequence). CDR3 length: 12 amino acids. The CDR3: CAWRKSAEKLFF. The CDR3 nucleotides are TGTGCCTGGAGGAAGAGTGCTGAAAAACTGTTTTTT.

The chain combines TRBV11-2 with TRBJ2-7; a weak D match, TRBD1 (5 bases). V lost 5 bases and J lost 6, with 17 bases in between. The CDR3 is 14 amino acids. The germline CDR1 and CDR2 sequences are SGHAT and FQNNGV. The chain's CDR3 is CASSEIRERSEQYF. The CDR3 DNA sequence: TGTGCCAGCAGCGAAATCAGGGAAAGGTCCGAGCAGTACTTC. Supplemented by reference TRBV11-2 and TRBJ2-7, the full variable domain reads EAGVAQSPRYKIIEKRQSVAFWCNPISGHATLYWYQQILGQGPKLLIQFQNNGVVDDSQLPKDRFSAERLKGVDSTLKIQPAKLEDSAVYLCASSEIRERSEQYFGPGTRLTVT.

The CDR3 DNA reads TGCGCCAGCAGCCAAGATGGGCAGAAGAGCTATGGCTACACCTTC. This sequence encodes CASSQDGQKSYGYTF. The chain joins TRBV4-3 to TRBJ1-2, with unresolved D. Trimming removed 0 bases from V and 4 bases from J, with 12 bases in between. The CDR3 is made up of 15 amino acids. Germline loops: CDR1 LGHNA, CDR2 YSLEER.

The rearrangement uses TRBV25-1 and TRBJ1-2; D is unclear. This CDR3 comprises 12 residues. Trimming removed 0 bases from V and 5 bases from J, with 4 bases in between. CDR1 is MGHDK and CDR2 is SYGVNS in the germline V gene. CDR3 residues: CASSEYEYGYTF. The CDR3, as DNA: TGTGCCAGCAGTGAATATGAGTATGGCTACACCTTC.

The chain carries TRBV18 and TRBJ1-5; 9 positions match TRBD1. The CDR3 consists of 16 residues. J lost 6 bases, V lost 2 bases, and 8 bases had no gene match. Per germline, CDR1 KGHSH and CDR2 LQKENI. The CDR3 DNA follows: TGTGCCAGCTCACCAGGGACAGGGTCTCGGGGTCAGCCCCAGCATTTT. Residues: CASSPGTGSRGQPQHF.

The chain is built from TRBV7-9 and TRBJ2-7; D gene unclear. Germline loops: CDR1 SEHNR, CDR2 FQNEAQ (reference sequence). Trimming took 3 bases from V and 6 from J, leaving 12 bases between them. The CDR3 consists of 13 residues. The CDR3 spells CASSFRLSGEQYF. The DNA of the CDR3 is TGTGCCAGCAGCTTCCGGCTCTCGGGCGAGCAGTACTTC.

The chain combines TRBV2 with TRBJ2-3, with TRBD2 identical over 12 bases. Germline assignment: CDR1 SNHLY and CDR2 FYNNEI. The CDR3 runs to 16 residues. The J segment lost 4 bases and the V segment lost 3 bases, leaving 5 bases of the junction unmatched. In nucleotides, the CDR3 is TGTGCCAGCAGTGACGGGACTAGCGGGCCCGCAGATACGCAGTATTTT. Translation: CASSDGTSGPADTQYF.

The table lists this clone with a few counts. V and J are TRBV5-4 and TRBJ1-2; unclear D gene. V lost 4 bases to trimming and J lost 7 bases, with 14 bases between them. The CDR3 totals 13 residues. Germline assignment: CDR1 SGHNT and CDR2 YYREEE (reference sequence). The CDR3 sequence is CASSPRVPSGYTF. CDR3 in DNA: TGTGCCAGCAGCCCACGGGTCCCATCTGGCTACACCTTC.

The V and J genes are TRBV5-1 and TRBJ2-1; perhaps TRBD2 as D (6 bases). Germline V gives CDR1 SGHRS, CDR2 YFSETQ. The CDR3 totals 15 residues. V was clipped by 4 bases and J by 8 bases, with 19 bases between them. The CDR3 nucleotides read TGCGCCAGCAGCCTCCGGGGGTGGGGAACGGATGAGCAGTTCTTC. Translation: CASSLRGWGTDEQFF.

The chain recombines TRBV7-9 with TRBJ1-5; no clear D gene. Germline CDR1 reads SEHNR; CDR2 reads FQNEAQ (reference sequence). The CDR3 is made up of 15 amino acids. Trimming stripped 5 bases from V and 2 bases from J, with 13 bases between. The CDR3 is CASSPEGYGNQPQHF. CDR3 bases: TGTGCCAGCAGCCCAGAGGGTTACGGCAATCAGCCCCAGCATTTT.

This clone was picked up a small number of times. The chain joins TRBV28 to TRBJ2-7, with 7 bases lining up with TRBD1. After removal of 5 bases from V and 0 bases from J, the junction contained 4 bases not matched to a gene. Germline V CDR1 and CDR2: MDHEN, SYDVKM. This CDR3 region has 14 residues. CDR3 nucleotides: TGTGCCAGCAGTCCAGGGGGATCCTCCTACGAGCAGTACTTC. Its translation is CASSPGGSSYEQYF. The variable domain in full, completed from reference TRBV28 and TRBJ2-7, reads DVKVTQSSRYLVKRTGEKVFLECVQDMDHENMFWYRQDPGLGLRLIYFSYDVKMKEKGDIPEGYSVSREKKERFSLILESASTNQTSMYLCASSPGGSSYEQYFGPGTRLTVT.

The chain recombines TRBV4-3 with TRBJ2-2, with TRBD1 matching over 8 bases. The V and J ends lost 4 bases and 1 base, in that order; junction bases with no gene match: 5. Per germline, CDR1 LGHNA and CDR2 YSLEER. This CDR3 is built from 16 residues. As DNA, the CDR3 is TGCGCCAGCAGCCGTGCCGGGACAGGGAACACCGGGGAGCTGTTTTTT. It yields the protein CASSRAGTGNTGELFF.

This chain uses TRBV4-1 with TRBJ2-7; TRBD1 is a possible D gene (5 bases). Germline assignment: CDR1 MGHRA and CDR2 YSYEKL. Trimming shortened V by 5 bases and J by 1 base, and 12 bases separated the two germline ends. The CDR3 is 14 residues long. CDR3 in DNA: TGCGCCAGCAGCTTGGGGCCAGGATCCTACGAGCAGTACTTC. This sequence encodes CASSLGPGSYEQYF.

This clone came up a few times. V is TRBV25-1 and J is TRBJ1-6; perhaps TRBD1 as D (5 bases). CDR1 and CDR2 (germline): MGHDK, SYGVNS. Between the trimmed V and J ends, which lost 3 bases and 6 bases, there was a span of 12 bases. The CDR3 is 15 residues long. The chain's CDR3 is CASSDQDRFNSPLHF. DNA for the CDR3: TGTGCCAGCAGTGATCAAGACAGATTTAATTCACCCCTCCACTTT.

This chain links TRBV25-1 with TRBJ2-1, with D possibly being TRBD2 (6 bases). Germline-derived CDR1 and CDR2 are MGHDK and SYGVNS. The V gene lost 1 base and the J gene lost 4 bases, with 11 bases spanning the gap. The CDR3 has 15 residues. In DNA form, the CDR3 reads TGTGCCAGCAGTGAATTCGGGGGAAAGTACAATGAGCAGTTCTTC. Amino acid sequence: CASSEFGGKYNEQFF.

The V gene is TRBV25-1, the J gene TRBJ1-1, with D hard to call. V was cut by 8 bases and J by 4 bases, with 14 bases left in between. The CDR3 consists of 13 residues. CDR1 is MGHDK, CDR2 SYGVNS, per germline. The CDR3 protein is CASLNRVSTEAFF. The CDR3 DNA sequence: TGTGCCAGCTTAAACCGGGTTAGCACTGAAGCTTTCTTT.

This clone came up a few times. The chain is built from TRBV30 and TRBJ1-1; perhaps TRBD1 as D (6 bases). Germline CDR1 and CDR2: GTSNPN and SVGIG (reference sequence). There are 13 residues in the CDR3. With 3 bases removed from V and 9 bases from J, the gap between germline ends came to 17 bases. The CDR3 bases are TGTGCCTGGAGGGGTTCCTTTGACAGGAAAGCTTTCTTT. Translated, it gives CAWRGSFDRKAFF.